Listed below are T cell receptor beta chains from one sample, sequenced in a study of prognosis after radiotherapy for stage I lung cancer. TCRdb reanalysed the multiplex PCR reads using MiXCR and keeps one entry per CDR3 protein. Altogether fewer than 50,000 distinct CDR3 sequences are present, around 22% being singletons, with the ten largest covering around a quarter. This specimen consisted of PBMCs, obtained before or after stereotactic body radiation therapy (not recorded which). The receptors here all came from a donor aged 50 or older with non-small cell lung cancer. CDR3s include the opening cysteine and the closing phenylalanine or tryptophan. A D gene is named only where the DNA matches it firmly. Rows give clone size only sometimes, using once, few, many, or a class for an expanded clone.

abundance: many; j_gene: TRBJ1-4; d_gene: -; v_gene: TRBV6-1; CDR3aa: CASEGETNEKLFF; CDR3nt: TGTGCCAGCGAGGGTGAAACTAATGAAAAACTGTTTTTT
abundance: few; j_gene: TRBJ1-3; d_gene: TRBD1; v_gene: TRBV4-2; CDR3aa: CASSLVGTGGIGGSGNTIYF; CDR3nt: TGTGCCAGCAGCCTCGTCGGGACAGGGGGCATTGGGGGCTCTGGAAACACCATATATTTT
abundance: many; j_gene: TRBJ2-4; d_gene: -; v_gene: TRBV6-1; CDR3aa: CASSAQAKNIQYF; CDR3nt: TGTGCCAGCAGCGCCCAGGCCAAAAACATTCAGTACTTC
abundance: few; j_gene: TRBJ1-1; d_gene: -; v_gene: TRBV3-1; CDR3aa: CASSQEFDGEAFF; CDR3nt: TGTGCCAGCAGCCAAGAATTCGACGGTGAAGCTTTCTTT
abundance: many; j_gene: TRBJ1-6; d_gene: TRBD1; v_gene: TRBV2; CDR3aa: CASSGNRGNSPLHF; CDR3nt: TGTGCCAGCAGCGGTAACAGGGGAAATTCACCCCTCCACTTT
abundance: -; j_gene: TRBJ2-1; d_gene: -; v_gene: TRBV4-1; CDR3aa: CASIQFPSRSYNEQFF; CDR3nt: TGCGCCAGCATCCAGTTTCCTAGCAGGTCCTACAATGAGCAGTTCTTC
abundance: many; j_gene: TRBJ2-5; d_gene: TRBD2; v_gene: TRBV3-1; CDR3aa: CASSQGAGGPKTQYF; CDR3nt: TGTGCCAGCAGCCAGGGAGCGGGAGGGCCAAAGACCCAGTACTTC
abundance: few; j_gene: TRBJ1-1; d_gene: TRBD1; v_gene: TRBV5-8; CDR3aa: CASSVGQGLSGPGGEAFF; CDR3nt: TGTGCCAGCAGCGTAGGACAGGGTTTGAGTGGTCCCGGGGGTGAAGCTTTCTTT
abundance: many; j_gene: TRBJ2-3; d_gene: TRBD1; v_gene: TRBV19; CDR3aa: CASSKRDRGLTDTQYF; CDR3nt: TGTGCCAGTAGTAAACGGGACAGGGGGCTGACAGATACGCAGTATTTT
abundance: -; j_gene: TRBJ2-3; d_gene: -; v_gene: TRBV10-3; CDR3aa: CAISEARLSDTQYF; CDR3nt: TGTGCCATCAGTGAGGCCCGGCTGTCAGATACGCAGTATTTT
abundance: once; j_gene: TRBJ2-1; d_gene: -; v_gene: TRBV7-2; CDR3aa: CASSLDRPDEQFF; CDR3nt: TGTGCCAGCAGCTTAGACAGACCGGATGAGCAGTTCTTC
abundance: -; j_gene: TRBJ1-5; d_gene: -; v_gene: TRBV19; CDR3aa: CASSTGSPVLSNQPQHF; CDR3nt: TGTGCCAGTAGTACGGGCAGCCCGGTACTTAGCAATCAGCCCCAGCATTTT
abundance: many; j_gene: TRBJ2-5; d_gene: -; v_gene: TRBV19; CDR3aa: CASSTGTLSETQYF; CDR3nt: TGTGCCAGTAGTACGGGGACCCTGAGCGAGACCCAGTACTTC
abundance: many; j_gene: TRBJ1-2; d_gene: TRBD1; v_gene: TRBV28; CDR3aa: CASSRTGGGLEGYTF; CDR3nt: TGTGCCAGCAGCCGTACAGGGGGCGGTCTGGAAGGCTACACCTTC
abundance: many; j_gene: TRBJ2-2; d_gene: -; v_gene: TRBV20-1; CDR3aa: CSARLGNTGELFF; CDR3nt: TGCAGTGCTAGATTGGGGAACACCGGGGAGCTGTTTTTT
abundance: -; j_gene: TRBJ2-7; d_gene: -; v_gene: TRBV28; CDR3aa: CASSLGAASDGEQYF; CDR3nt: TGTGCCAGCAGTTTAGGGGCAGCTTCAGATGGGGAGCAGTACTTC
abundance: -; j_gene: TRBJ2-3; d_gene: -; v_gene: TRBV24-1; CDR3aa: CATIGKDVTDTQYF; CDR3nt: TGTGCCACCATTGGCAAGGATGTCACAGATACGCAGTATTTT
abundance: -; j_gene: TRBJ2-1; d_gene: TRBD2; v_gene: TRBV6-5; CDR3aa: CASSYTSGGLMYYNEQFF; CDR3nt: TGTGCCAGCAGTTATACTAGCGGGGGGCTGATGTATTACAATGAGCAGTTCTTC
abundance: -; j_gene: TRBJ2-3; d_gene: TRBD2; v_gene: TRBV20-1; CDR3aa: CSAGTSGVAVVDTQYF; CDR3nt: TGCAGTGCCGGGACTAGCGGTGTGGCCGTGGTAGATACGCAGTATTTT
abundance: -; j_gene: TRBJ2-3; d_gene: -; v_gene: TRBV19; CDR3aa: CASSIRSRWKWDTQYF; CDR3nt: TGTGCCAGTAGTATAAGGTCCAGGTGGAAATGGGATACGCAGTACTTT
abundance: many; j_gene: TRBJ2-3; d_gene: TRBD2; v_gene: TRBV25-1; CDR3aa: CASSDGGDTFTDTQYF; CDR3nt: TGTGCCAGCAGTGACGGGGGGGACACCTTCACAGATACGCAGTATTTT
abundance: many; j_gene: TRBJ1-1; d_gene: TRBD1; v_gene: TRBV5-1; CDR3aa: CASSSGTQGGTEAFF; CDR3nt: TGCGCCAGCAGCTCGGGGACCCAGGGGGGCACTGAAGCTTTCTTT
abundance: many; j_gene: TRBJ1-5; d_gene: -; v_gene: TRBV19; CDR3aa: CASSIVPGGWQPQHF; CDR3nt: TGTGCCAGTAGTATAGTCCCCGGGGGGTGGCAGCCCCAGCATTTT
abundance: many; j_gene: TRBJ1-2; d_gene: -; v_gene: TRBV9; CDR3aa: CASSVVTSSNYGYTF; CDR3nt: TGTGCCAGCAGCGTAGTTACTTCTTCTAACTATGGCTACACCTTC
abundance: -; j_gene: TRBJ1-2; d_gene: -; v_gene: TRBV28; CDR3aa: CASSFWVHKNYGYIF; CDR3nt: TGTGCCAGCAGTTTCTGGGTCCACAAGAACTATGGCTACATCTTC
abundance: -; j_gene: TRBJ2-3; d_gene: -; v_gene: TRBV7-3; CDR3aa: CASSERTGADTQYF; CDR3nt: TGTGCTAGCAGCGAACGGACTGGCGCAGATACGCAGTATTTT
abundance: many; j_gene: TRBJ1-2; d_gene: -; v_gene: TRBV3-1; CDR3aa: CASSQVFRVPGTGLSYGYTF; CDR3nt: TGTGCCAGCAGCCAAGTGTTCCGGGTTCCGGGAACAGGGCTGAGCTATGGCTACACCTTC
abundance: many; j_gene: TRBJ2-5; d_gene: -; v_gene: TRBV5-5; CDR3aa: CASSDRFQETQYF; CDR3nt: TGTGCCAGCTCCGACAGGTTTCAAGAGACCCAGTACTTC
abundance: many; j_gene: TRBJ1-1; d_gene: -; v_gene: TRBV19; CDR3aa: CASSIVEHRRTEAFF; CDR3nt: TGTGCCAGTAGTATAGTTGAACACCGGCGCACTGAAGCTTTCTTT
abundance: many; j_gene: TRBJ2-7; d_gene: TRBD1; v_gene: TRBV7-9; CDR3aa: CASSLEGGWEQYF; CDR3nt: TGTGCCAGCAGCTTAGAAGGGGGCTGGGAGCAGTACTTC
abundance: -; j_gene: TRBJ2-4; d_gene: TRBD2; v_gene: TRBV3-1; CDR3aa: CASSLRTSGSGIQYF; CDR3nt: TGTGCCAGCAGCCTCCGGACTAGCGGGAGTGGCATTCAGTACTTC
abundance: many; j_gene: TRBJ1-1; d_gene: -; v_gene: TRBV18; CDR3aa: CASSPGSQWNTEAFF; CDR3nt: TGTGCCAGCTCACCCGGGAGCCAGTGGAACACTGAAGCTTTCTTT
abundance: -; j_gene: TRBJ2-1; d_gene: -; v_gene: TRBV3-1; CDR3aa: CASSQGRGIRGNEQFF; CDR3nt: TGTGCCAGTAGCCAAGGAAGAGGCATTAGGGGCAATGAGCAGTTCTTC
abundance: many; j_gene: TRBJ2-7; d_gene: -; v_gene: TRBV5-1; CDR3aa: CASSLFWGGGEQYF; CDR3nt: TGCGCCAGCAGCTTGTTCTGGGGGGGCGGCGAGCAGTACTTC
abundance: -; j_gene: TRBJ2-3; d_gene: -; v_gene: TRBV7-2; CDR3aa: CASSPRGAGAGTDTQYF; CDR3nt: TGTGCCAGCAGTCCCAGGGGGGCGGGAGCGGGCACAGATACGCAGTACTTT
abundance: many; j_gene: TRBJ2-5; d_gene: TRBD2; v_gene: TRBV11-2; CDR3aa: CASSPGLAGKETQYF; CDR3nt: TGTGCCAGCAGCCCTGGACTAGCGGGTAAAGAGACCCAGTACTTC
abundance: many; j_gene: TRBJ2-5; d_gene: -; v_gene: TRBV20-1; CDR3aa: CSANVRERVETQYF; CDR3nt: TGCAGCGCTAACGTACGGGAGAGAGTAGAGACCCAGTACTTC